What follows is one TCR beta chain and its context. This specimen belongs to a study of blood T cell repertoires in COVID-19. Study information: Some COVID-19 samples were acute and others convalescent; all came from the United States, Italy and Spain.

Trimming shortened V by 2 bases and J by 2 bases, and 12 bases separated the two germline ends. CDR3 length: 15 amino acids. The germline CDR1 and CDR2 sequences are MNHEY and SVGEGT. The data were produced by immunoSEQ multiplex PCR, yet TCRdb's version contains in-frame clones alone and is incomplete. The sample consists of 150,000 to 200,000 clones, 80% to 95% of them appearing once. The Seattle patients joined while their infection was active and were tracked longitudinally afterward. Input material: peripheral blood. This chain uses TRBV6-2 or TRBV6-3 with TRBJ1-2; a possible D gene is TRBD1 (6 bases). The receptor's source is a woman aged 60-70 years with COVID-19, enrolled during active disease. CDR3 in DNA: TGTGCCAGCAGTTACACGGGACACCCGAACTATGGCTACACCTTC. Translation: CASSYTGHPNYGYTF.